These 15 T cell receptor beta chains share one sample of origin, sequenced in a study of T cell repertoires in cytomegalovirus infection. TCRdb called the reads again in MiXCR, with one record for every CDR3 protein. The sample lists 350,000 to 550,000 distinct CDR3 sequences; approximately 31% were seen once. The sequenced material came from PBMCs. These receptors originate from a human donor in good health (CMV status not recorded). Some clones in this sample may be carry-over from other donors' samples.

Worth noting for this clonotype: A single base separates this from a much larger clone, so it may be a read error. The chain combines TRBV7-8 with TRBJ1-1, with 7 bases lining up with TRBD1. V trimming: 4 bases; J trimming: 7 bases; junction bases outside the gene matches: 6. Germline lookup yields CDR1 SGHVS and CDR2 FQNEAQ. The CDR3 consists of 13 residues. CDR3 sequence reads: CASSSSRDSEAFF. CDR3 DNA: TGTGCCAGCAGCTCCTCCCGGGACAGTGAAGCTTTCTTT.

This clonotype turned up a few times. The V gene is TRBV18, the J gene TRBJ2-7; TRBD2 aligns across 8 bases. The CDR3 length is 16 residues. Germline trimming cut 3 bases from V and 5 bases from J; bases unmatched to any gene: 12. Germline CDR1 KGHSH, CDR2 LQKENI. The CDR3 protein is CASSPGAGGAVNEQYF. In nucleotides, the CDR3 is TGTGCCAGCTCACCGGGGGCCGGGGGGGCGGTCAACGAGCAGTACTTC.

As for this clonotype: The junction departs from germline at one end; a sequencing error may be responsible. The chain links TRBV4-1 to TRBJ2-7, with D perhaps assigned TRBD1 or TRBD2 (5 bases each). The CDR3 is made up of 17 amino acids. Per the germline V gene, CDR1 is MGHRA and CDR2 is YSYEKL. The CDR3 DNA sequence: TGTGCCAGCAGCCAAGAAGGGGACGTCTCACCTTCCTACGAGCAGTGCTTC. Translation: CASSQEGDVSPSYEQCF.

The gene calls are TRBV12-3 or TRBV12-4 and TRBJ1-1; no reliable D call. Trimming cost V 4 bases and J 4 bases, with 16 bases left between them. The CDR3 consists of 15 residues. The chain's CDR3 is CASSSYASVTTEAFF. The CDR3 bases are TGTGCCAGCAGTTCCTACGCCAGTGTAACCACTGAAGCTTTCTTT.

This clonotype was counted at least ten times. V gene TRBV7-2 combines with J gene TRBJ1-3; D is ambiguous. Deletions cut 3 bases from V and 0 bases from J, with 6 bases between. Germline CDR1 SGHTA, CDR2 FQGNSA. The CDR3 is made up of 14 amino acids. The CDR3 spells CASSFQISGNTIYF. CDR3 nucleotides: TGTGCCAGCAGCTTTCAAATCTCTGGAAACACCATATATTTT.

A few counts support this clonotype. This sequence joins TRBV6-4 and TRBJ2-2; 7 bases agree with TRBD2. CDR1 is MRHNA and CDR2 is SNTAGT in the germline V gene. CDR3 length: 15 residues. V trimming: 5 bases; J trimming: 4 bases; junction bases outside the gene matches: 7. CDR3: CASSRFSGTTGELFF. Written as DNA, the CDR3 is TGTGCCAGCAGTAGATTCAGCGGGACCACCGGGGAGCTGTTTTTT.

This rearrangement joins TRBV6-1 to TRBJ2-6; TRBD1 agrees at 7 bases. Germline CDR1 MNHNS, CDR2 SASEGT. V shed 6 bases and J 2 bases; nucleotides not matched to a gene: 4. The CDR3 has 15 amino acids. CDR3 coding DNA: TGTGCCAGCAGCGACAGGGTTCCTGGGGCCAACGTCCTGACTTTC. This translates into CASSDRVPGANVLTF.

On this clonotype: A much larger clone sits a single nucleotide away, making a read error possible. This chain uses TRBV4-1 with TRBJ1-1; D uncertain. Germline assignment: CDR1 MGHRA and CDR2 YSYEKL. CDR3 length equals 16 residues. The CDR3 DNA reads as TGCTCCAGCAGCCAAGATGGAGACGGGGAAAACACTGAAGCTTTCTTT. Its translation is CSSSQDGDGENTEAFF.

This clonotype was observed a few times. The rearrangement links TRBV7-8 to TRBJ2-1; weak D call: TRBD1 (6 bases). CDR1 and CDR2 from the germline V gene are SGHVS and FQNEAQ. The V end lost 0 bases, the J end lost 13 bases, and 10 bases lay between the germline ends. The CDR3 has 12 amino acids. The CDR3 region has the DNA TGTGCCAGCAGCTTAGCTCCGGGACAACAGTTCTTC. It codes for CASSLAPGQQFF.

This clonotype appeared many times. This rearrangement joins TRBV7-8 to TRBJ2-1, with D tentatively TRBD2 (7 bases). V gave up 1 base and J gave up 2 bases, with 12 bases separating them. The CDR3 length is 16 residues. In germline, CDR1 is SGHVS, CDR2 FQNEAQ. The CDR3 nucleotides are TGTGCCAGCAGCTTAGAGCGCGGGGGCACCTACAATGAGCAGTTCTTC. It codes for CASSLERGGTYNEQFF.

The V gene is TRBV4-2, the J gene TRBJ2-2, with TRBD2 identical over 7 bases. CDR3 size: 18 residues. Trimming removed 1 base from V and 0 bases from J; junction bases left unmatched: 8. Per the germline V gene, CDR1 is LGHNA and CDR2 is YNFKEQ. The CDR3 bases are TGTGCCAGCAGCCAAGTTCTCCGCGGGGGAGCGAACACCGGGGAGCTGTTTTTT. It translates to CASSQVLRGGANTGELFF.

The J gene is TRBJ2-7, the V gene TRBV4-1; D is possibly TRBD1 (5 bases). CDR1 is MGHRA and CDR2 is YSYEKL in the germline V gene. The CDR3 spans 14 residues. Trimming took 4 bases from V and 2 from J, leaving 12 bases between them. The CDR3 here is CASSRTSEAYEQYF. The CDR3 DNA follows: TGCGCCAGCAGCCGGACATCCGAGGCCTACGAGCAGTACTTC.

The table lists this clonotype with a few counts. The V call is TRBV15, the J call TRBJ1-2; no reliable D call. Germline V gene sequence: CDR1 LNHNV, CDR2 YYDKDF (reference sequence). V lost 0 bases and J lost 4, with 9 bases in between. The CDR3 sequence is 14 residues long. The CDR3 region has the DNA TGTGCCACCAGCAGAGAGGGGAATTTCTATGGCTACACCTTC. The encoded protein is CATSREGNFYGYTF.

J is TRBJ1-1 and V is TRBV15; D is uncertain. Trimming cost V 1 base and J 6 bases, with 9 bases left between them. This CDR3 region has 13 residues. Germline V gene lookup returns CDR1 LNHNV and CDR2 YYDKDF (reference sequence). DNA for the CDR3: TGTGCCACCAGCAGAGCCTTAGTCTCTGAAGCTTTCTTT. It is translated as CATSRALVSEAFF.

In its sample, this clonotype was seen a few times. The chain has TRBV9 and TRBJ2-1; no clear D. The CDR3 has 13 amino acids. Per germline, CDR1 SGDLS and CDR2 YYNGEE. V was trimmed by 2 bases and J by 5 bases, leaving 8 bases between them. CDR3 sequence reads: CASSVYSHNEQFF. CDR3 DNA sequence: TGTGCCAGCAGCGTGTACTCACACAATGAGCAGTTCTTC.